The rows below give T cell receptor beta chains drawn from one sample of a study of cytomegalovirus exposure and HLA in healthy donors. Assay used: immunoSEQ multiplex PCR; TCRdb lists only in-frame clones, some missing. Among about 180,000 clones, around 84% were seen once, and the ten largest hold 1%. The sequenced sample consisted of PBMCs. The receptors here all came from a boy younger than 10 in good health and CMV-seronegative. Both conserved end residues are part of each CDR3. The order of the fields is D gene, V gene, J gene, clone size, CDR3 DNA, CDR3 protein. The D gene is left open where the match is weak. Where a row states a size, it is once, few, many or the class of an expanded clone; other rows omit it.

TRBD1	TRBV5-6	TRBJ2-5	-	TGTGCCAGCAGCCTCGGGACAGGGGGGGTGTTAGAGACCCAGTACTTC	CASSLGTGGVLETQYF
-	TRBV28	TRBJ2-1	-	TGTGCCAGCAGTGCGCACAGGGACTACAATGAGCAGTTCTTC	CASSAHRDYNEQFF
TRBD2	TRBV9	TRBJ2-7	-	TGTGCCAGCAGGGGGGCGGGGGGCGGATACGAGCAGTACTTC	CASRGAGGGYEQYF
TRBD1	TRBV6-1	TRBJ2-2	-	TGTGCCAGCTCGACAGGGCCCACCGGGGAGCTGTTTTTT	CASSTGPTGELFF
TRBD1	TRBV11-3	TRBJ2-2	-	TGTGCCAGCAGCCCAGGGACAGGGTCCCCCGGGGAGCTGTTTTTT	CASSPGTGSPGELFF
TRBD2	TRBV7-8	TRBJ2-7	-	TGTGCCAGCAGCCCAAGTTGGTCCAGCGGGAGACCCGAGCAGTACTTC	CASSPSWSSGRPEQYF
-	TRBV18	TRBJ2-6	-	TGTGCCAGCAGAATTACTTTCTCTGGGGCCAACGTCCTGACTTTC	CASRITFSGANVLTF
-	TRBV15	TRBJ2-1	few	TGTGCCACCAGCAGAGATAGGTCGGCTAGCGCCCACAATGAGCAGTTCTTC	CATSRDRSASAHNEQFF
-	TRBV2	TRBJ1-5	-	TGTGCCAGCAGTAGAGACAGGTATAGCAATCAGCCCCAGCATTTT	CASSRDRYSNQPQHF
-	TRBV7-6	TRBJ2-3	-	TGTGCCAGCAGCTTAGTACTAGACGAAGATACGCAGTATTTT	CASSLVLDEDTQYF
-	TRBV5-6	TRBJ1-2	-	TGTGCCAGCAGCTGGTGGGAGTCCACTAACTATGGCTACACCTTC	CASSWWESTNYGYTF
TRBD1	TRBV5-6	TRBJ2-1	-	TGTGCCAGCAGCTTTGTTAGCACAGGGGGCTACCAATACAATGAGCAGTTCTTC	CASSFVSTGGYQYNEQFF
TRBD2	TRBV4-2	TRBJ2-2	-	TGTGCCAGCAGCCACCGGACTAGCGGGAGGGCCTTAGGTACCGGGGAGCTGTTTTTT	CASSHRTSGRALGTGELFF
TRBD1	TRBV5-1	TRBJ1-2	once	TGCGCCAGCAGCCCAGGACAGGGGGGGGACTATGGCTACACCTTC	CASSPGQGGDYGYTF
-	TRBV6-1	TRBJ1-3	-	TGTGCCAGCAGTGAGGCAGGGTTCTCTGGAAACACCATATATTTT	CASSEAGFSGNTIYF
TRBD1	TRBV7-3	TRBJ2-5	-	TGTGCCAGCAGCTCACTTGAGGACAGGGAAGAGACCCAGTACTTC	CASSSLEDREETQYF
-	TRBV10-3	TRBJ2-3	-	TGTGCCATCAGTGACGGATCGGGGGGCACAGATACGCAGTATTTT	CAISDGSGGTDTQYF
TRBD2	TRBV5-4	TRBJ2-1	-	TGTGCCAGCAGCTACCCGGGACTAGCGAGAGACGAGCAGTTCTTC	CASSYPGLARDEQFF
-	TRBV19	TRBJ1-6	-	TGTGCCAGTAGTCGCACAGCGGAAACCCTCCACTTT	CASSRTAETLHF
-	TRBV2	TRBJ2-7	few	TGTGCCAGCAGTGAGCCGGGCGAGCAGTACTTC	CASSEPGEQYF
-	TRBV9	TRBJ2-7	-	TGTGCCAGCAGCGTAGGGTCCAATGAGTACGAGCAGTACTTC	CASSVGSNEYEQYF
TRBD1	TRBV2	TRBJ1-2	-	TGTGCCAGCATAGAAGAGACAGGGGACGGCTACACCTTC	CASIEETGDGYTF
TRBD2	TRBV5-1	TRBJ2-1	-	TGCGCCAGCAGCCCTGATGGCGGGGGGAGCCTCAATGAGCAGTTCTTC	CASSPDGGGSLNEQFF
-	TRBV19	TRBJ2-4	once	TGTGCCAGTAGTATGGGGCAGAAAAACATTCAGTACTTC	CASSMGQKNIQYF
-	TRBV2	TRBJ2-3	-	TGTGCCAGCAGTGTTGCGACGGGGACGCAGTATTTT	CASSVATGTQYF
TRBD1	TRBV28	TRBJ1-1	-	TGTGCCAGCAGCAACCCGGGACAGGGGTCGAACACTGAAGCTTTCTTT	CASSNPGQGSNTEAFF
-	TRBV7-2	TRBJ2-2	-	TGTGCCAGCAGCAAGGGGTCCCGTACCGGGGAGCTGTTTTTT	CASSKGSRTGELFF
-	TRBV2	TRBJ2-1	-	TGTGCCAGCAGTGAGGTTTTAGCGGCAAGGAATGAGCAGTTCTTC	CASSEVLAARNEQFF
-	TRBV19	TRBJ1-4	-	TGTGCCAGTAGTATAAGGGTCGGCGGTCAGGGCGGTGAAAAACTGTTTTTT	CASSIRVGGQGGEKLFF
-	TRBV6-1	TRBJ1-1	-	TGTGCCAGCAGTGGTGGGCAGAACACTGAAGCTTTCTTT	CASSGGQNTEAFF
-	TRBV19	TRBJ2-6	-	TGTGCCAGTAGTATAGATCGGGGGGCAGCCCTGACTTTC	CASSIDRGAALTF
-	TRBV28	TRBJ2-4	-	TGTGCCAGCAGTTTATTGGGACACCGAGCCAAAAACATTCAGTACTTC	CASSLLGHRAKNIQYF
-	TRBV2	TRBJ2-3	once	TGTGCCAGCAGTGCGTCTAGCGGCACAGATACGCAGTATTTT	CASSASSGTDTQYF
TRBD1	TRBV5-8	TRBJ1-3	-	TGTGCCAGCAGCTTGTGGGGACAGGGGGCTGCTGGAAACACCATATATTTT	CASSLWGQGAAGNTIYF
TRBD1	TRBV7-2	TRBJ2-7	-	TGTGCCAGCAGCTTAGCGGGACAGACACAGTACTTC	CASSLAGQTQYF
-	TRBV28	TRBJ1-2	-	TGTGCCGGATTGGGGCGGAACCACTATGGCTACACCTTC	CAGLGRNHYGYTF
-	TRBV30	TRBJ2-2	-	TGTGCCTGGAGTGTGGAAGGGGCCGGTGCCGGGGAGCTGTTTTTT	CAWSVEGAGAGELFF
-	TRBV5-6	TRBJ2-7	-	TGTGCCAGCAGCTTGCTCGCCGGTCTCTACGAGCAGTACTTC	CASSLLAGLYEQYF
TRBD1	TRBV25-1	TRBJ1-2	-	TGTGCCAGCAGCTCAACTGGGACAGGCGGCGATGGCTACACCTTC	CASSSTGTGGDGYTF
TRBD2	TRBV15	TRBJ2-7	-	TGTGCCACCAGCAGAGGGAATAGCGGGAGGGACGAGCAGTACTTC	CATSRGNSGRDEQYF
-	TRBV28	TRBJ2-7	-	TGTGCCAGCAGTTTTCCTGCGGGGAGCTCCTACGAGCAGTACTTC	CASSFPAGSSYEQYF
-	TRBV27	TRBJ1-2	-	TGTGCCAGCAGTGCTACAGTGCCTCCCTATGGCTACACCTTC	CASSATVPPYGYTF
-	TRBV5-1	TRBJ2-1	once	TGCGCCAGCAGCCCGTACAGCAGTAGCTCCTACAATGAGCAGTTCTTC	CASSPYSSSSYNEQFF
-	TRBV6-5	TRBJ1-4	-	TGTGCCAGCAGTTCTGACTCAACCGGAGAAAAACTGTTTTTT	CASSSDSTGEKLFF
-	TRBV29-1	TRBJ1-3	-	TGCAGCGTTGACGGCGGCAGAAACTCTGGAAACACCATATATTTT	CSVDGGRNSGNTIYF
TRBD1	TRBV9	TRBJ1-1	once	TGTGCCAGCAGCGTAGCGGCAGGGGGCAACACTGAAGCTTTCTTT	CASSVAAGGNTEAFF
TRBD2	TRBV7-9	TRBJ2-1	-	TGTGCCAGCAGAGGAAATAGCGGGGGGGACAATGAGCAGTTCTTC	CASRGNSGGDNEQFF
TRBD1	TRBV6-5	TRBJ2-1	-	TGTGCCAGCAACGATCCGGGACAGGTCCATGAGCAGTTCTTC	CASNDPGQVHEQFF
-	TRBV7-2	TRBJ2-7	once	TGTGCCAGCAGCTTACCCCTCCCCCAGCAGTACTTC	CASSLPLPQQYF
TRBD2	TRBV18	TRBJ2-1	-	TGTGCCAGCTCTCTGACTAGCGGTAGTGGCGATGAGCAGTTCTTC	CASSLTSGSGDEQFF
-	TRBV15	TRBJ1-1	-	TGTGCCACCAGCAGAGGCAACAGGGAAGGGGTGAACACTGAAGCTTTCTTT	CATSRGNREGVNTEAFF
-	TRBV15	TRBJ2-2	-	TGTGCCACCAGCAGAGGGGTGGTAGGGAGGACCGGGGAGCTGTTTTTT	CATSRGVVGRTGELFF
TRBD1	TRBV19	TRBJ2-1	-	TGTGCCAGTAACCCTCTTTGGGGACAGTTCTACAATGAGCAGTTCTTC	CASNPLWGQFYNEQFF
TRBD1	TRBV5-6	TRBJ1-2	-	TGTGCCAGCAGCTTTTACTGGGACAGGGGGGATTATGGCTACACCTTC	CASSFYWDRGDYGYTF
-	TRBV2	TRBJ1-5	-	TGTGCCAGCAGTGAAGCGCCGCGGGGGGGCAATCAGCCCCAGCATTTT	CASSEAPRGGNQPQHF
-	TRBV28	TRBJ2-3	-	TGTGCCAGCATTAGAACTAGCCCATATACGCAGTATTTT	CASIRTSPYTQYF
-	TRBV5-4	TRBJ1-2	-	TGTGCCAGCAGCTTGGGGAGGGGCCCTGGGGCGGCTAACTATGGCTACACCTTC	CASSLGRGPGAANYGYTF
TRBD2	TRBV27	TRBJ2-1	-	TGTGCCAGCAGTTTAGGGGGGGCCTACAATGAGCAGTTCTTC	CASSLGGAYNEQFF
-	TRBV4-2	TRBJ2-1	-	TGTGCCAGCAGCCAAGATTGGGGGCGGAGGAGCTCCTACAATGAGCAGTTCTTC	CASSQDWGRRSSYNEQFF